This is a list of T cell receptor beta chains from one sample in a study of cytomegalovirus exposure and HLA in healthy donors. Only in-frame clones appear in the TCRdb table, and some are missing; sequencing was by immunoSEQ multiplex PCR. This repertoire shows 90,000 to 150,000 clones, under 90% found once; its top ten account for 2.1%. The sample consisted of PBMCs. The receptors originated from a woman aged 25 to 45 in good health and CMV-seronegative. Both conserved end residues are part of each CDR3. D genes are given only for firm matches. Some rows have no size entry. The others give once, few or many, or a class for an expanded clone.

size	D	J	length	V	DNA	CDR3
NA	NA	TRBJ1-2	15	TRBV6-1	TGTGCCAGCAGAGACCCGGGACTGGGACTCAGCGGCTACACCTTC	CASRDPGLGLSGYTF
NA	NA	TRBJ2-2	15	TRBV7-9	TGTGCCAGCAGCCCTGGCGGGCCGGACACCGGGGAGCTGTTTTTT	CASSPGGPDTGELFF
NA	NA	TRBJ1-2	15	TRBV9	TGTGCCAGCAGCGTAGATGCAGGAACTAACTATGGCTACACCTTC	CASSVDAGTNYGYTF
NA	NA	TRBJ1-1	13	TRBV15	TGTGCCACCAGGGTAGGGGTAAACACTGAAGCTTTCTTT	CATRVGVNTEAFF
NA	NA	TRBJ1-5	13	TRBV30	TGTGCCTGGAGTGTAGGGGTGGATCAGCCCCAGCATTTT	CAWSVGVDQPQHF
NA	NA	TRBJ2-7	13	TRBV5-4	TGTGCCAGCAGCTTCCAGAATTCATACGAGCAGTACTTC	CASSFQNSYEQYF
NA	TRBD1	TRBJ1-5	16	TRBV4-1	TGCGCCAGCAGCCAAGACCGGGGACAGGGGTATCAGCCCCAGCATTTT	CASSQDRGQGYQPQHF
NA	NA	TRBJ2-5	16	TRBV9	TGTGCCAGCAGCGCTACGACAGCAGGAATAGGAGAGACCCAGTACTTC	CASSATTAGIGETQYF
NA	NA	TRBJ1-1	18	TRBV27	TGTGCCAGCAGACTTCGTCCCCCGGGAGGGGCGTTGAACACTGAAGCTTTCTTT	CASRLRPPGGALNTEAFF
NA	NA	TRBJ2-7	15	TRBV11-2	TGTGCCAGCAGCTCCGCAGGGATAAGGTCCTACGAGCAGTACTTC	CASSSAGIRSYEQYF
NA	TRBD2	TRBJ2-5	15	TRBV4-3	TGCGCCAGCAGCCAAGTGACTAGCTTCGGAGAGACCCAGTACTTC	CASSQVTSFGETQYF
NA	TRBD2	TRBJ2-7	16	TRBV5-1	TGCGCCAGCAGCTTGGCCGGGACTAGCGGTTACTACGAGCAGTACTTC	CASSLAGTSGYYEQYF
NA	NA	TRBJ2-4	14	TRBV30	TGTGCCTGGAGTGTATGGCAGGGGAAAAACATTCAGTACTTC	CAWSVWQGKNIQYF
NA	NA	TRBJ1-2	16	TRBV21-1	TGTGCCAGCAGCAATCGGGGACAGGGGGGAGTCTATGGCTACACCTTC	CASSNRGQGGVYGYTF
few	NA	TRBJ2-5	13	TRBV9	TGTGCCAGCAGCGTCTCTCCCCAAGAGACCCAGTACTTC	CASSVSPQETQYF
NA	TRBD1	TRBJ1-5	15	TRBV30	TGTGCCTGGAGTGGGACAGGGGGAGGCAATCAGCCCCAGCATTTT	CAWSGTGGGNQPQHF
NA	NA	TRBJ2-3	11	TRBV29-1	TGCAGCGTTTCTAGGTCTGATACGCAGTATTTT	CSVSRSDTQYF
NA	TRBD1	TRBJ1-2	14	TRBV5-8	TGTGCCAGCAGCTTGACCGGACAGGGATATGGCTACACCTTC	CASSLTGQGYGYTF
NA	TRBD1	TRBJ1-4	14	TRBV5-8	TGTGCCAGCAGCTTGCGACAGGGGGACGAAAAACTGTTTTTT	CASSLRQGDEKLFF
NA	NA	TRBJ1-5	15	TRBV27	TGTGCCAGCAGCCACCGGCCAGGGGATCGTCAGCCCCAGCATTTT	CASSHRPGDRQPQHF
NA	TRBD2	TRBJ2-3	17	TRBV5-5	TGTGCCAGCAGCGATGGGACTAGCGGGGTCCGCCCAGATACGCAGTATTTT	CASSDGTSGVRPDTQYF
NA	TRBD2	TRBJ2-7	15	TRBV9	TGTGCCAGCAGCGTAGTTTGGCTAGCGGGGTACGAGCAGTACTTC	CASSVVWLAGYEQYF
NA	NA	TRBJ2-3	17	TRBV19	TGTGCCAGTAGTACCCATCATTCTTCCGGGTCCAGAGATACGCAGTATTTT	CASSTHHSSGSRDTQYF
NA	NA	TRBJ1-2	17	TRBV12-5	TGTGCTAGTGGTTTGGTCGTAAGGGGCCCGCCAAACTATGGCTACACCTTC	CASGLVVRGPPNYGYTF
NA	TRBD1	TRBJ1-2	18	TRBV11-2	TGTGCCAGCAGCTTAGGCTGGACAGGGGGAGAAGTCCACTATGGCTACACCTTC	CASSLGWTGGEVHYGYTF
NA	TRBD1	TRBJ1-1	14	TRBV7-2	TGTGCCAGCAGCTTAGATGGAGGGGGCCTCGGAGCTTTCTTT	CASSLDGGGLGAFF
NA	TRBD1	TRBJ1-2	13	TRBV5-6	TGTGCCAGCAGCCAGGGGGGACAGAACGGCTACACCTTC	CASSQGGQNGYTF
NA	NA	TRBJ1-1	13	TRBV4-1	TGCGCCAGCAGCCAAGTGGCGGGGGCTGAAGCTTTCTTT	CASSQVAGAEAFF
NA	NA	TRBJ1-6	12	TRBV6-5	TGTGCCAGCTCAGGAGGGAATTCACCCCTCCACTTT	CASSGGNSPLHF
NA	NA	TRBJ2-4	17	TRBV7-2	TGTGCCAGCAGGAAACCGGCACTACTCGGCCCAGAAAACATTCAGTACTTC	CASRKPALLGPENIQYF
NA	NA	TRBJ2-6	16	TRBV5-1	TGCGCCAGCAGACCAGAACTGGGCGCTGGGGCCAACGTCCTGACTTTC	CASRPELGAGANVLTF
once	NA	TRBJ2-5	13	TRBV4-1	TGCGCCAGCAGCCAGGCTCCGGGAGAGACCCAGTACTTC	CASSQAPGETQYF
NA	NA	TRBJ1-2	12	TRBV5-6	TGTGCCAGCAGCTTTGACAGCTATGGCTACACCTTC	CASSFDSYGYTF
NA	NA	TRBJ2-7	14	TRBV6-6	TGTGCCAGCACCTCAGGGGGGAGCTCCTACGAGCAGTACTTC	CASTSGGSSYEQYF
NA	NA	TRBJ1-1	14	TRBV19	TGTGCCAGTTCGGAACCCAGGAAGGACACTGAAGCTTTCTTT	CASSEPRKDTEAFF
NA	TRBD1	TRBJ1-2	18	TRBV6-4	TGTGCCAGCAGTGACGTCCCGGGACAGGGAATGATAAGTAAGAGCTACACCTTC	CASSDVPGQGMISKSYTF
NA	NA	TRBJ1-1	11	TRBV30	TGTGCCTGGAGTGTAGGGGGTGAAGCTTTCTTT	CAWSVGGEAFF
NA	NA	TRBJ2-5	15	TRBV7-6	TGTGCCAGCAGCGTATCGGGACACACACAAGAGACCCAGTACTTC	CASSVSGHTQETQYF
NA	NA	TRBJ1-1	15	TRBV14	TGTGCCAGCAGCCCCCGGGGGGGCCAGAGGACTGAAGCTTTCTTT	CASSPRGGQRTEAFF
few	NA	TRBJ2-5	14	TRBV7-9	TGTGCCAGCAGCTTAGTTTCAGGGTGGGAGACCCAGTACTTC	CASSLVSGWETQYF
few	NA	TRBJ2-1	14	TRBV11-2	TGTGCCAGCAGCCCCACCCCCAGGGACTCTGAGCAGTTCTTC	CASSPTPRDSEQFF
NA	TRBD2	TRBJ2-3	15	TRBV18	TGTGCCAGCTCACAACGGCGGGGGGCCACAGATACGCAGTATTTT	CASSQRRGATDTQYF
NA	NA	TRBJ1-3	16	TRBV28	TGTGCCAGCAGTTTAGGAGGGTTCAGCTCTGGAAACACCATATATTTT	CASSLGGFSSGNTIYF
NA	NA	TRBJ2-6	14	TRBV6-1	TGTGCCAGCAGTGAACTCTCTGGGGCCAACGTCCTGACTTTC	CASSELSGANVLTF
NA	TRBD1	TRBJ2-1	13	TRBV19	TGTGCCAGTAGTACCCGACAGGGATATGAGCAGTTCTTC	CASSTRQGYEQFF
NA	TRBD2	TRBJ2-7	14	TRBV7-2	TGTGCCAGCAGCCCCACGGGGGGAGCCTACGAGCAGTACTTC	CASSPTGGAYEQYF
NA	NA	TRBJ2-7	13	TRBV4-2	TGTGCCAGCAGCGGTAGCGGAACCTACGAGCAGTACTTC	CASSGSGTYEQYF
many	TRBD2	TRBJ2-2	17	TRBV7-2	TGTGCCAGCAGCTCTACAACTAGCGGGCGGAACACCGGGGAGCTGTTTTTT	CASSSTTSGRNTGELFF
NA	TRBD2	TRBJ2-7	14	TRBV19	TGTGCCAGTAGTATCCAGGGAGGGGTCTACGAGCAGTACTTC	CASSIQGGVYEQYF
NA	TRBD1	TRBJ2-7	13	TRBV7-2	TGTGCCAGCAGCTTAGAGACAGGGGCCGAGCAGTACTTC	CASSLETGAEQYF
NA	TRBD1	TRBJ2-4	13	TRBV2	TGTGCCAGTACCCTTGGACAGGGGGGTGATCAGTACTTC	CASTLGQGGDQYF
NA	TRBD1	TRBJ1-5	14	TRBV2	TGTGCCAGCAGCGGGGACAGCCGGAATCAGCCCCAGCATTTT	CASSGDSRNQPQHF
once	NA	TRBJ2-5	14	TRBV5-4	TGTGCCAGCAGCACCGATCCGGGTGGAGAGACCCAGTACTTC	CASSTDPGGETQYF
NA	TRBD2	TRBJ2-1	14	TRBV6-5	TGTGCCAGCAGTTTCACGGGGGGGGCGAATGAGCAGTTCTTC	CASSFTGGANEQFF
NA	TRBD2	TRBJ2-5	16	TRBV9	TGTGCCAGCAGCCGGATAGCGGGGGCGCCCCGAGAGACCCAGTACTTC	CASSRIAGAPRETQYF
NA	TRBD2	TRBJ2-1	15	TRBV7-9	TGTGCCAGCAGCTTAGGGGTAGCGGGGGGCCCCCTAGAGTTCTTC	CASSLGVAGGPLEFF
once	NA	TRBJ2-7	13	TRBV15	TGTGCCACCAGCAGAGCGACACTTATCGAGCAGTACTTC	CATSRATLIEQYF
few	TRBD1	TRBJ1-6	14	TRBV5-4	TGTGCCAGCAGCTTGGGGACAGGGAATTCACCCCTCCACTTT	CASSLGTGNSPLHF